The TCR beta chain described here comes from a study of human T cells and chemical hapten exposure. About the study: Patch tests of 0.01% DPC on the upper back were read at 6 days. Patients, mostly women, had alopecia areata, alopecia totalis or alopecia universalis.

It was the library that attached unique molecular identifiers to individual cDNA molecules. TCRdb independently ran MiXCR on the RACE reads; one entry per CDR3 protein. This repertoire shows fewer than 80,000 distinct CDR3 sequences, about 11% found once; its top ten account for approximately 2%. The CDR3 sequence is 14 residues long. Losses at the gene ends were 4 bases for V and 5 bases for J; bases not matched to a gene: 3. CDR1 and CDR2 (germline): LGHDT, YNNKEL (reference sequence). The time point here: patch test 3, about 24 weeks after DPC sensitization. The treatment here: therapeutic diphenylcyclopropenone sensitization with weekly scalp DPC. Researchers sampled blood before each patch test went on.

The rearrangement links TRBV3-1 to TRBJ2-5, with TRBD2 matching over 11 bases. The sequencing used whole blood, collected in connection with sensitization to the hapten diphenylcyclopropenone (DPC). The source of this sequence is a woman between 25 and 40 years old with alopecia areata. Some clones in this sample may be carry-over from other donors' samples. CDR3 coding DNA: TGTGCCAGCAGCCCCAGGACTAGCGGGGAGACCCAGTACTTC. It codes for CASSPRTSGETQYF.